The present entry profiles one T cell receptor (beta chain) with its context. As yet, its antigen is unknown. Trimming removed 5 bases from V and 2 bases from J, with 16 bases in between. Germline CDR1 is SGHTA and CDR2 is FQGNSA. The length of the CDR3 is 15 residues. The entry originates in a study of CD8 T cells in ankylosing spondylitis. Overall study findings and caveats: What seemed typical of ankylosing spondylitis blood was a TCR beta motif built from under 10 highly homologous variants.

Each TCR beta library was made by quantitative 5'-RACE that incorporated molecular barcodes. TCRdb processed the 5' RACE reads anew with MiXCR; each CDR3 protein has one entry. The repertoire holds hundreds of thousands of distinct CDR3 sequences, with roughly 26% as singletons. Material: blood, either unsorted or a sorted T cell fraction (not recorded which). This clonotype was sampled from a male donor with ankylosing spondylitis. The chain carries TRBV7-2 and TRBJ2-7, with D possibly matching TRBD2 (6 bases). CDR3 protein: CASSPLSGGPYEQYF. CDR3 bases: TGTGCCAGCAGCCCCCTTTCAGGAGGGCCCTACGAGCAGTACTTC.